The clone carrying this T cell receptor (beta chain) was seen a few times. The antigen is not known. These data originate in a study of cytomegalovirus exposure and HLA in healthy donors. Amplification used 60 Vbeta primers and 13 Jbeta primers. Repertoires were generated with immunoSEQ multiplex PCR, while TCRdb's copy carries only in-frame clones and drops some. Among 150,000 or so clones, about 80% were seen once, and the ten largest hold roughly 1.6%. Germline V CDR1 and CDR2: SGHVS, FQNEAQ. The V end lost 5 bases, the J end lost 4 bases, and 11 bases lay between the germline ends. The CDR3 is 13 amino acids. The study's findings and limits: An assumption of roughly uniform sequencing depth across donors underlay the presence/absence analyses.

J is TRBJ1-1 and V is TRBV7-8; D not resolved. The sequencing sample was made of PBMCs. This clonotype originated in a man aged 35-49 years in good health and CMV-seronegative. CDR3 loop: CASSARIATEAFF. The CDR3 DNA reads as TGTGCCAGCAGCGCAAGGATAGCCACTGAAGCTTTCTTT.